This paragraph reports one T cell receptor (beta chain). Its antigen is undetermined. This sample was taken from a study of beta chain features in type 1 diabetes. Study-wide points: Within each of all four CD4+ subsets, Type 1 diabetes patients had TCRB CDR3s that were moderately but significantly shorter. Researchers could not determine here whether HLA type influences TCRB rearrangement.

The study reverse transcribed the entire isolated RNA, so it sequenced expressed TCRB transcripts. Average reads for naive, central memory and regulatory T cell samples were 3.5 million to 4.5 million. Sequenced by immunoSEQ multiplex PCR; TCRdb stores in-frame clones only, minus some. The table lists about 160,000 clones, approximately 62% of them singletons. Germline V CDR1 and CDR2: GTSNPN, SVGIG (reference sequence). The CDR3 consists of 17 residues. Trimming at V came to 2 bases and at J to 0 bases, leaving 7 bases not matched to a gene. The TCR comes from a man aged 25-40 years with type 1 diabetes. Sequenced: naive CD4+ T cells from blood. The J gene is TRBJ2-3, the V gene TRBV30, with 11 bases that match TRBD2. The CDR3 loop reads CAWSKGWTSGSTDTQYF. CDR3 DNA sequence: TGTGCCTGGAGTAAAGGTTGGACTAGCGGGAGCACAGATACGCAGTATTTT.